This T cell receptor beta chain derives from a study of circulating and synovial CD4+ cells in juvenile arthritis. Between the trimmed V and J ends, which lost 5 bases and 7 bases, there was a span of 18 bases. This CDR3 region has 14 residues. Germline assignment: CDR1 GTSNPN and CDR2 SVGIG (reference sequence). Repertoires were generated with immunoSEQ multiplex PCR, while TCRdb's copy carries only in-frame clones and drops some. The sample lists some 30,000 clones, around 95% occurring once. The J gene is TRBJ1-5, the V gene TRBV30; tentatively, D is TRBD1 (6 bases). The source is a human donor with juvenile idiopathic arthritis. The sample consisted of CD4+ T cells from blood. The CDR3 sequence: CAWSWGGANQPQHF. The CDR3 DNA is TGTGCCTGGTCTTGGGGGGGGGCCAACCAGCCCCAGCATTTT. The variable domain in full, with the rest retrieved from reference TRBV30 and TRBJ1-5, is SQTIHQWPATLVQPVGSPLSLECTVEGTSNPNLYWYRQAAGRGLQLLFYSVGIGQISSEVPQNLSASRPQDRQFILSSKKLLLSDSGFYLCAWSWGGANQPQHFGDGTRLSIL.